The 22 T cell receptor beta chains listed next were all sequenced from one sample in a study of early T cells in non-severe SARS-CoV-2 infection. TCRdb fed the 5' RACE reads into MiXCR, producing one record per CDR3 protein. Among about 61,000 distinct CDR3 sequences, around 12% were seen once, and the ten largest hold 1% to 1.5%. The source was whole blood, collected at baseline. The receptors come from an adult who was a healthcare worker with PCR-confirmed SARS-CoV-2 infection or an uninfected control (not recorded which). The donor label of this sample is uncertain.

The chain uses TRBV12-3 or TRBV12-4 and TRBJ1-4; no clear D. CDR3 length: 14 amino acids. V was trimmed by 6 bases and J by 7 bases, leaving 15 bases between them. DNA of the CDR3: TGTGCCAGCAGCCCCCAGCCCCCCTTTGAAAAACTGTTTTTT. Protein: CASSPQPPFEKLFF.

This clonotype was detected a few times. The rearrangement links TRBV13 to TRBJ2-1; D tentatively reads TRBD1 or TRBD2 (5 bases each). The germline V and J ends were trimmed by 2 bases and 7 bases, with 12 bases remaining between them. CDR1 is PRHDT, CDR2 FYEKMQ, per germline (reference sequence). The CDR3 is made up of 14 amino acids. CDR3 residues: CASSLTRGRNEQFF. Written as DNA, the CDR3 is TGTGCCAGCAGCTTAACCCGGGGCAGAAATGAGCAGTTCTTC.

The V and J genes are TRBV6-5 and TRBJ2-1, with D maybe TRBD2 (5 bases). The V and J ends lost 6 bases and 7 bases respectively, with 16 bases between them. CDR1 and CDR2 (germline): MNHEY, SVGAGI. The CDR3 has 14 residues. CDR3 DNA: TGTGCCAGCAGAAAAGACGGAAGGAGGAATGAGCAGTTCTTC. Its translation is CASRKDGRRNEQFF.

This clonotype was observed at least ten times. The chain carries TRBV7-8 and TRBJ2-1, with TRBD1 as a possible D gene (5 bases). The ends were cut back, 5 bases at V and 5 bases at J, with 10 bases in the middle. This CDR3 has 13 amino acids. CDR1 and CDR2 from the germline V gene are SGHVS and FQNEAQ. This chain's CDR3 is CASSTDRHNEQFF. CDR3 coding DNA: TGTGCCAGCAGCACCGACAGACACAATGAGCAGTTCTTC.

This clonotype was seen a few times. V gene TRBV20-1 combines with J gene TRBJ2-5, with TRBD2 matching 10 bases. Germline-derived CDR1 and CDR2 are DFQATT and SNEGSKA (reference sequence). V trimming: 3 bases; J trimming: 5 bases; junction bases outside the gene matches: 6. This CDR3 is built from 14 residues. The chain's CDR3 is CSASSGGASETQYF. The CDR3 nucleotides are TGCAGTGCTAGCAGCGGGGGGGCCTCGGAGACCCAGTACTTC.

This chain uses TRBV18 with TRBJ2-7, with TRBD1 matching over 7 bases. This CDR3 region has 13 residues. Germline CDR1 reads KGHSH; CDR2 reads LQKENI. Trimming cost V 3 bases and J 12 bases; bases outside gene matches: 11. CDR3: CASSPGTEGNLYV. The CDR3 bases are TGTGCCAGCTCACCTGGGACAGAGGGAAATCTGTACGTC.

This clonotype appeared a few times. The V call is TRBV5-1, the J call TRBJ2-1, with TRBD1 identical over 8 bases. V lost 2 bases, J lost 7 bases, and 5 bases stayed unmatched. The germline CDR1 and CDR2 sequences are SGHRS and YFSETQ. The CDR3 covers 14 residues. CDR3 protein: CASSFQGAYNEQFF. The CDR3 nucleotides read TGCGCCAGCAGCTTCCAGGGGGCTTATAATGAGCAGTTCTTC. The whole variable domain, remainder taken from reference TRBV5-1 and TRBJ2-1, is KAGVTQTPRYLIKTRGQQVTLSCSPISGHRSVSWYQQTPGQGLQFLFEYFSETQRNKGNFPGRFSGRQFSNSRSEMNVSTLELGDSALYLCASSFQGAYNEQFFGPGTRLTVL.

This clonotype was seen many times. The CDR3 is CASSRGDSHYGYTF. The CDR3 region has the DNA TGTGCCAGCAGCAGAGGGGACAGCCACTATGGCTACACCTTC. V gene TRBV5-4 combines with J gene TRBJ1-2, with TRBD1 identical over 7 bases. The CDR3 has 14 amino acids. Per the germline V gene, CDR1 is SGHNT and CDR2 is YYREEE (reference sequence). The V segment lost 4 bases and the J segment 3 bases; nucleotides outside the gene matches: 6.

This sequence joins TRBV5-6 and TRBJ2-5; 9 bases line up with TRBD2. Germline V gene data show CDR1 as SGHDT and CDR2 as YYEEEE. J was trimmed by 5 bases and V by 6 bases; bases with no gene match: 14. The CDR3 has 16 amino acids. DNA for the CDR3: TGTGCCAGCACACTTGAGACGCGGGGGGGCGATGAGACCCAGTACTTC. Protein sequence: CASTLETRGGDETQYF.

This clonotype was counted at least ten times. J is TRBJ1-1 and V is TRBV9; D uncertain. Germline V gene data show CDR1 as SGDLS and CDR2 as YYNGEE. The CDR3 extends over 14 amino acids. Trimming pared 3 bases from V and 0 bases from J, leaving 9 bases between. CDR3 coding DNA: TGTGCCAGCAGCGAAGGTGGCCTGAACACTGAAGCTTTCTTT. This codes for CASSEGGLNTEAFF.

This clonotype was counted only a few times. The V gene is TRBV19, the J gene TRBJ2-5; 9 bases match TRBD1. CDR3 length: 14 residues. J lost 0 bases, V lost 9 bases, and 5 bases had no gene match. Per germline, CDR1 LNHDA and CDR2 SQIVND (reference sequence). The CDR3 spells CASRQGEYQETQYF. DNA of the CDR3: TGTGCCAGCCGACAGGGGGAGTACCAAGAGACCCAGTACTTC. Complete variable domain (other parts from reference TRBV19 and TRBJ2-5): DGGITQSPKYLFRKEGQNVTLSCEQNLNHDAMYWYRQDPGQGLRLIYYSQIVNDFQKGDIAEGYSVSREKKESFPLTVTSAQKNPTAFYLCASRQGEYQETQYFGPGTRLLVL.

The chain employs TRBV5-4 and TRBJ1-2, with 10 bases lining up with TRBD1. CDR1 SGHNT and CDR2 YYREEE come from the germline V gene (reference sequence). V gave up 4 bases and J gave up 8 bases; unmatched junction bases: 5. The CDR3 loop spans 13 amino acids. CDR3 sequence: CASSDRGRRGYTF. In DNA, the CDR3 is TGTGCCAGCAGCGACAGGGGGCGAAGGGGCTACACCTTC.

The chain is built from TRBV20-1 and TRBJ1-2; D perhaps matches TRBD1 (6 bases). The CDR3 is made up of 15 amino acids. The germline CDR1 and CDR2 sequences are DFQATT and SNEGSKA (reference sequence). With 2 bases removed from V and 0 bases from J, the gap between germline ends came to 13 bases. CDR3 in DNA: TGCAGTGCTAGAAAACCGGGACAAACTAACTATGGCTACACCTTC. Amino acids: CSARKPGQTNYGYTF.

The J gene is TRBJ1-4, the V gene TRBV10-2; possibly TRBD1 for D (5 bases). The CDR3 is made up of 13 amino acids. Between the trimmed V and J ends, which lost 5 bases and 8 bases, there was a span of 12 bases. Germline CDR1 WSHSY, CDR2 SAAADI. In DNA, the CDR3 is TGCGCCAGCAGTCGGGACCTTGGGGAAAAACTGTTTTTT. Translation: CASSRDLGEKLFF.

This clonotype appeared a few times. Relative to the germline gene, one junction end is altered; a read error may explain this. The gene calls are TRBV20-1 and TRBJ2-5; TRBD1 aligns across 7 bases. Germline V gene data show CDR1 as DFQATT and CDR2 as SNEGSKA (reference sequence). CDR3 length: 12 amino acids. Here the CDR3 DNA reads TGCAGTGCTAGAGATAGGGGGCCGCCCCAGCACTTC. It translates to CSARDRGPPQHF.

This clonotype was seen a few times. This chain uses TRBV20-1 with TRBJ1-6; D call uncertain. CDR1 is DFQATT, CDR2 SNEGSKA, per germline (reference sequence). Trimming removed 6 bases from V and 7 bases from J, with 13 bases in between. The length of the CDR3 is 13 residues. The CDR3 nucleotides are TGCAGTGCCGAACGAGGGAAGAATTCACCCCTCCACTTT. Its translation: CSAERGKNSPLHF.

In its sample, this clonotype was seen a few times. CDR3 residues: CASNQDSGGGYEQYV. The CDR3 region has the DNA TGCGCCAGCAACCAAGATTCAGGGGGCGGCTACGAGCAGTACGTC. This chain uses TRBV4-1 with TRBJ2-7; 8 bases map to TRBD1. CDR1 and CDR2 from the germline V gene are MGHRA and YSYEKL. This CDR3 spans 15 amino acids.

In its sample, this clonotype was seen a few times. This chain joins TRBV12-3 or TRBV12-4 and TRBJ1-2; D not certain. The CDR3 contains 13 residues. The germline V and J ends were trimmed by 3 bases and 3 bases, with 8 bases remaining between them. CDR3 in DNA: TGTGCCAGCAGTTTCTTACAGTACTATGGCTACACCTTC. It specifies CASSFLQYYGYTF.

The sample holds a few counts of this clonotype. The gene calls are TRBV19 and TRBJ1-5; D is unresolved. This CDR3 region has 12 residues. Between the trimmed V and J ends, which lost 3 bases and 7 bases, there was a span of 7 bases. The germline V gene has CDR1 LNHDA and CDR2 SQIVND (reference sequence). CDR3 DNA sequence: TGTGCCAGTAGTATCTGGCAGCAGCCCCAGCATTTT. Amino acids: CASSIWQQPQHF.

The J gene is TRBJ2-3, the V gene TRBV5-1; 11 bases align to TRBD2. V trimming: 3 bases; J trimming: 2 bases; junction bases outside the gene matches: 11. Germline CDR1 and CDR2: SGHRS and YFSETQ. CDR3 length: 18 amino acids. The CDR3 region is CASSSSSGGPIYTDTQYF. The CDR3 DNA reads as TGCGCCAGCAGCTCATCTAGCGGGGGGCCAATATACACAGATACGCAGTATTTT.

The rearrangement links TRBV30 to TRBJ2-7; D assignment may be TRBD1 or TRBD2 (5 bases each). This CDR3 spans 17 amino acids. Germline CDR1 and CDR2: GTSNPN and SVGIG (reference sequence). Trimming shortened V by 2 bases and J by 3 bases, and 23 bases separated the two germline ends. The DNA of the CDR3 is TGTGCCTGGAGTTACAAACCCCATCGGGGCGCCGTCTACGAGCAGTACGTC. Protein product: CAWSYKPHRGAVYEQYV.

The chain couples TRBV20-1 to TRBJ1-6, with D uncertain. CDR3 size: 14 residues. Trimming shortened V by 0 bases and J by 14 bases, and 17 bases separated the two germline ends. CDR1 and CDR2 from the germline V gene are DFQATT and SNEGSKA (reference sequence). The DNA of the CDR3 is TGCAGTGCTAGAGATAATGTCGATATTTTGGCCCTCCACTTT. This gives the protein CSARDNVDILALHF.